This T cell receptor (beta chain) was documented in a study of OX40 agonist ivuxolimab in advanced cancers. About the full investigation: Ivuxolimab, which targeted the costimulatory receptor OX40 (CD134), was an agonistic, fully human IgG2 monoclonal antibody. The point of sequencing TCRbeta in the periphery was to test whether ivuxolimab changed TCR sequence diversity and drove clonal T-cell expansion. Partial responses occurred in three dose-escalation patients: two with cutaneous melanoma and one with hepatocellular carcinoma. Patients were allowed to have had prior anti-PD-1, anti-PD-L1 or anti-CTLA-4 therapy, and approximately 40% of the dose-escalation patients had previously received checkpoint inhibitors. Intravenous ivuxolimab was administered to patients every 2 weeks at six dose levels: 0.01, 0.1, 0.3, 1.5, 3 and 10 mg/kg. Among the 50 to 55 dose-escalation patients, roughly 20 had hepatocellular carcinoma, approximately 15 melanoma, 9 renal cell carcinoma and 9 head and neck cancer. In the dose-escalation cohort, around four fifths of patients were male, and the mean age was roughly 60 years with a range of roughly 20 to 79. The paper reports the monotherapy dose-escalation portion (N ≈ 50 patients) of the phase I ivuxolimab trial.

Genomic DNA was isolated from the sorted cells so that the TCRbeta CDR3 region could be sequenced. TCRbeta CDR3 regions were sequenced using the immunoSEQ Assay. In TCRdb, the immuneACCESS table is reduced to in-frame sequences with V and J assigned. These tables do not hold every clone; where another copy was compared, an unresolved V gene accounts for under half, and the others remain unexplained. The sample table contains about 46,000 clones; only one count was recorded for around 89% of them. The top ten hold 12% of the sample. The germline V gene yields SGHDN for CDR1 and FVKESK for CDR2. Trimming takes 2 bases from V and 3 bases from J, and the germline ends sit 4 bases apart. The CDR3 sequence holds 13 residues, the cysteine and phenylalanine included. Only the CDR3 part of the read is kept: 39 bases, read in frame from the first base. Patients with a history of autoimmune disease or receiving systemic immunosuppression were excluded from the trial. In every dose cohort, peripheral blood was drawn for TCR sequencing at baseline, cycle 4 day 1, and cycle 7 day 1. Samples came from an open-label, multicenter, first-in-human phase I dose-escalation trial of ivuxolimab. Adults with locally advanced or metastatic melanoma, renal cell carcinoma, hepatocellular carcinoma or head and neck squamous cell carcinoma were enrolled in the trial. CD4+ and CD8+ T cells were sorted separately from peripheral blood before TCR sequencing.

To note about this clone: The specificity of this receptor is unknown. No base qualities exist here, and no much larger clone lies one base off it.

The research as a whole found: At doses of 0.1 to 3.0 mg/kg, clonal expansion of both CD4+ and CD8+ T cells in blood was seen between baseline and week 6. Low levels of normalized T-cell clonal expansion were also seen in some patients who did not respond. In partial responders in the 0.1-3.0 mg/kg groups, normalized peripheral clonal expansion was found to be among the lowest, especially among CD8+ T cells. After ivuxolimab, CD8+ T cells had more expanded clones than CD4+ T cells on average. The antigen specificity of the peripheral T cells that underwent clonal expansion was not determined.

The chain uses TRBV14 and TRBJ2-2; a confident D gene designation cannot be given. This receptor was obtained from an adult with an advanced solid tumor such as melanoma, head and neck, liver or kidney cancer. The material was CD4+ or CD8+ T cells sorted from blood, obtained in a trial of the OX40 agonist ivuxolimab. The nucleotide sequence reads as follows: TGTGCCAGCAGCCAACCGTACACCGGGGAGCTGTTTTTT. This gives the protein CASSQPYTGELFF.